This is a list of T cell receptor beta chains from one sample in a study of PD-1 blockade in classical Hodgkin lymphoma. Repertoires were generated with immunoSEQ multiplex PCR, while TCRdb's copy carries only in-frame clones and drops some. The sample comprises some 5,400 clones, less than 90% of which are singletons, and roughly 20% rests with the top ten. What was sequenced was CD8+ T cells from blood. These receptors came from a human donor with classical Hodgkin lymphoma. Both conserved end residues are part of each CDR3. A D gene is named only where the DNA matches it firmly. Clone size is not always given. Where it is, it says once, few, many or a class for expanded clones.

size	D	V	J	CDR3	DNA
few	TRBD1	TRBV7-3	TRBJ1-3	CASSFGTGGSGNTIYF	TGTGCCAGCAGCTTTGGGACAGGGGGCTCTGGAAACACCATATATTTT
medium-sized	.	TRBV7-9	TRBJ1-2	CASSLWGANYGYTF	TGTGCCAGCAGCTTATGGGGGGCTAACTATGGCTACACCTTC
.	.	TRBV6-4	TRBJ2-3	CASSDGQGTTDTQYF	TGTGCCAGCAGTGACGGCCAAGGGACCACAGATACGCAGTATTTT
.	TRBD1	TRBV30	TRBJ1-2	CAWSVDRGYGYTF	TGTGCCTGGAGTGTAGACAGGGGATACGGCTACACCTTC
.	.	TRBV5-4	TRBJ2-1	CASSLGPLALNEQFF	TGTGCCAGCAGCTTGGGGCCGCTAGCACTGAATGAGCAGTTCTTC
.	TRBD2	TRBV6-4	TRBJ2-3	CASSGLAGSTDTQYF	TGTGCCAGCAGTGGACTAGCGGGAAGCACAGATACGCAGTATTTT
.	TRBD1	TRBV15	TRBJ2-1	CATSREDRGSYNEQFF	TGTGCCACCAGCAGAGAAGACAGGGGGTCCTACAATGAGCAGTTCTTC
.	.	TRBV6-5	TRBJ2-4	CASSYDKNIQYF	TGTGCCAGCAGTTACGACAAAAACATTCAGTACTTC
.	.	TRBV18	TRBJ1-2	CASSPGGSDYGYTF	TGTGCCAGCTCACCGGGAGGGTCCGACTATGGCTACACCTTC
.	TRBD1	TRBV25-1	TRBJ2-7	CAVSGQAYEQYF	TGTGCCGTCTCAGGACAGGCCTACGAGCAGTACTTC
.	TRBD1	TRBV7-2	TRBJ2-1	CASSWDRGPYNEQFF	TGTGCCAGCAGTTGGGACAGGGGGCCGTACAATGAGCAGTTCTTC
.	.	TRBV5-6	TRBJ2-7	CASSPILSGTWEQYF	TGTGCCAGCAGCCCGATCCTCTCGGGGACGTGGGAGCAGTACTTC
.	.	TRBV19	TRBJ1-5	CASSVGPGQPQHF	TGTGCCAGTAGTGTGGGCCCGGGCCAGCCCCAGCATTTT
.	.	TRBV27	TRBJ1-6	CASSFQGRPLGSPLHF	TGTGCCAGCAGTTTCCAGGGACGGCCCTTAGGGTCACCCCTCCACTTT
.	.	TRBV25-1	TRBJ1-5	CASSGTANQPQHF	TGTGCCAGCAGTGGGACAGCTAATCAGCCCCAGCATTTT
.	.	TRBV6-5	TRBJ2-5	CASSYGIQETQYF	TGTGCCAGCAGTTATGGGATTCAAGAGACCCAGTACTTC
.	TRBD2	TRBV7-2	TRBJ2-7	CASSLEASGSPYEQYF	TGTGCCAGCAGCTTAGAGGCTAGCGGGAGTCCCTACGAGCAGTACTTC
.	.	TRBV5-4	TRBJ2-1	CASSPDTHEQFF	TGTGCCAGCAGCCCGGACACCCATGAGCAGTTCTTC
.	.	TRBV27	TRBJ2-3	CASSLVHTDTQYF	TGTGCCAGCAGTTTAGTGCACACAGATACGCAGTATTTT
.	.	TRBV5-8	TRBJ2-7	CASSPRRGSEQYF	TGTGCCAGCAGCCCGAGGAGGGGGTCCGAGCAGTACTTC
.	TRBD2	TRBV25-1	TRBJ2-7	CASSGTSQYEQYF	TGTGCCAGCAGTGGGACTAGTCAATACGAGCAGTACTTC
.	TRBD2	TRBV7-6	TRBJ2-3	CASSPLAGGPADTQYF	TGTGCCAGCAGCCCCCTCGCGGGAGGGCCAGCAGATACGCAGTATTTT
.	TRBD2	TRBV6-1	TRBJ2-3	CASSESQGGADTQYF	TGTGCCAGCAGTGAAAGTCAGGGAGGGGCGGATACGCAGTATTTT
.	TRBD1	TRBV6-1	TRBJ2-3	CASSETTGGADTQYF	TGTGCCAGCAGTGAGACGACAGGGGGCGCAGATACGCAGTATTTT
.	.	TRBV10-3	TRBJ1-6	CAISESRGGSPLHF	TGTGCCATCAGTGAGTCTAGAGGTGGATCACCCCTCCACTTT
.	.	TRBV30	TRBJ1-1	CAWRAQNTEAFF	TGTGCCTGGAGGGCCCAGAACACTGAAGCTTTCTTT
few	TRBD1	TRBV7-2	TRBJ1-3	CASSFGTGGSGNTIYF	TGTGCCAGCAGCTTTGGGACAGGGGGCTCTGGAAACACCATATATTTT
.	.	TRBV29-1	TRBJ1-2	CSAEGGGGPTF	TGCAGCGCTGAGGGGGGCGGGGGGCCCACCTTC
.	TRBD1	TRBV6-1	TRBJ1-1	CASSDRGHTEAFF	TGTGCCAGCAGTGACAGGGGGCACACTGAAGCTTTCTTT
.	TRBD2	TRBV27	TRBJ2-2	CASSTLTAGATGELFF	TGTGCCAGCAGTACACTAACAGCGGGAGCAACCGGGGAGCTGTTTTTT
once	.	TRBV25-1	TRBJ2-7	CASSVTTESYEQYF	TGTGCCAGCAGTGTCACGACGGAGTCCTACGAGCAGTACTTC
.	.	TRBV12-1	TRBJ2-2	CASSRFGVKRNYTGELFF	TGTGCCAGCAGCCGGTTTGGGGTGAAGCGGAATTACACCGGGGAGCTGTTTTTT
.	.	TRBV19	TRBJ2-7	CASSMSSAFYEQYF	TGTGCCAGTAGTATGTCGTCAGCTTTCTACGAGCAGTACTTC
few	.	TRBV6-1	TRBJ1-4	CATQGRRREKLFF	TGTGCCACCCAGGGCAGGCGTCGGGAAAAACTGTTTTTT
.	.	TRBV6-4	TRBJ2-5	CASSDSGDTVTQYF	TGTGCCAGCAGTGACTCAGGGGATACGGTGACCCAGTACTTC
.	.	TRBV19	TRBJ2-1	CASSHWRQGYNEQFF	TGTGCCAGTAGCCATTGGCGGCAAGGGTACAATGAGCAGTTCTTC
.	.	TRBV25-1	TRBJ2-7	CASSDQTEQYF	TGTGCCAGCAGTGATCAGACCGAGCAGTACTTC